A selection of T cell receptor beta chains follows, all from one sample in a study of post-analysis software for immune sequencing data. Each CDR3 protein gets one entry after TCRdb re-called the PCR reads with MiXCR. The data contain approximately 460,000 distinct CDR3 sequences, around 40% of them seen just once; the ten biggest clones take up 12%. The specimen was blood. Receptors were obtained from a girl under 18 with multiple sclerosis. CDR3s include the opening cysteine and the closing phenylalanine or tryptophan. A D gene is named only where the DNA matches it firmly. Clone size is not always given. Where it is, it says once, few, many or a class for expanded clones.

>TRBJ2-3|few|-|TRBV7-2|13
CASRLTATDTQYF
TGTGCCAGCAGACTCACAGCCACAGATACGCAGTATTTT
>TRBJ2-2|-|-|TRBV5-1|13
CASSPLTVLELFF
TGCGCCAGCAGCCCCCTGACCGTGCTGGAGCTGTTTTTT
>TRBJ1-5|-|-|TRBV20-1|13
CSASRYRNQPQHF
TGCAGTGCTAGCAGATATCGCAATCAGCCCCAGCATTTT
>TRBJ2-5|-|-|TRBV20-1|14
CSARGGQIQETQYF
TGCAGTGCTAGAGGAGGCCAGATCCAAGAGACCCAGTACTTC
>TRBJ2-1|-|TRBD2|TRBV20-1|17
CSATGTGTGGLYNEQFF
TGCAGTGCCACTGGTACGGGAACGGGAGGCCTCTACAATGAGCAGTTCTTC
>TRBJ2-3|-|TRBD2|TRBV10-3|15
CAISEAGEFTDTQYF
TGTGCCATCAGTGAGGCGGGGGAATTCACAGATACGCAGTATTTT
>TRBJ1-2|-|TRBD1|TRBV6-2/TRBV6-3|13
CATAQGAWYGYTF
TGTGCCACGGCACAGGGGGCATGGTATGGCTACACCTTC
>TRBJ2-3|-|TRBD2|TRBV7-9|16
CASSSGLAVGTDTQYF
TGTGCCAGCAGCTCGGGACTAGCGGTGGGCACAGATACGCAGTATTTT
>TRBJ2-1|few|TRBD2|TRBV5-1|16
CASSSTSVTNYNEQFF
TGCGCCAGCAGCTCTACTAGCGTGACCAACTACAATGAGCAGTTCTTC
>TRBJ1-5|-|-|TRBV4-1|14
CASSQDWGYQPQHF
TGCGCCAGCAGCCAAGATTGGGGTTATCAGCCCCAGCATTTT
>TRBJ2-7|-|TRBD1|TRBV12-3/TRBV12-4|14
CASSTRDREYEQYF
TGTGCCAGCAGCACCCGGGACAGGGAATACGAGCAGTACTTC
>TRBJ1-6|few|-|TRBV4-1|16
CASSQEVSLRNSPLHF
TGCGCCAGCAGCCAAGAAGTCAGTCTGAGGAATTCACCCCTCCACTTT
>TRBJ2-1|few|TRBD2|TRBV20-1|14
CSAGASGAYNEQFF
TGCAGTGCTGGGGCTAGCGGGGCCTACAATGAGCAGTTCTTC
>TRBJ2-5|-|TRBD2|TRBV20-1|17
CSATGAGLAGTQETQYF
TGCAGTGCCACCGGTGCCGGACTAGCGGGGACCCAAGAGACCCAGTACTTC
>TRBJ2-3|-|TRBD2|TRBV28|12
CASSLAGGTQYF
TGTGCCAGCAGTTTAGCGGGAGGTACGCAGTATTTT
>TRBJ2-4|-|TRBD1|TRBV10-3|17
CAISDRDRVSAKNIQYF
TGTGCCATCTCGGACCGGGACAGGGTTTCGGCCAAAAACATTCAGTACTTC
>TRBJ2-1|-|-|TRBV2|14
CASSSGRVYNEQFF
TGTGCCAGCAGTAGCGGAAGGGTTTACAATGAGCAGTTCTTC
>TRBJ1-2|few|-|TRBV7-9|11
CASSLALEYTF
TGTGCCAGCAGCTTAGCCCTGGAATACACCTTC
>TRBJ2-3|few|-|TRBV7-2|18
CASSFSTSGTFFTDTQYF
TGTGCCAGCAGCTTCTCGACTTCCGGGACATTTTTTACAGATACGCAGTATTTT
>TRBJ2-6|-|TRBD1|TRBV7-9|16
CTNSRTGSSGANVLTF
TGTACCAACAGCCGGACAGGGTCTTCTGGGGCCAACGTCCTGACTTTC
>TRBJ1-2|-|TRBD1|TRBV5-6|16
CASSQTGTDMGYGYTF
TGTGCCAGCAGCCAGACCGGGACAGATATGGGCTATGGCTACACCTTC
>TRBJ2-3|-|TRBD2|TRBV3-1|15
CASSRTSGRSDTQYF
TGTGCCAGCAGCCGGACTAGCGGGAGATCGGATACGCAGTATTTT
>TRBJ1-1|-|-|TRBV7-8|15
CASSREGPGDTEAFF
TGTGCCAGCAGCCGAGAGGGCCCAGGGGACACTGAAGCTTTCTTT
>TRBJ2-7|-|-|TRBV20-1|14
CSARGNGPHYEQYF
TGCAGTGCTAGAGGTAACGGCCCACACTACGAGCAGTACTTC
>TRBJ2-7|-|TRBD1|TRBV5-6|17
CASSPIFAGQGAYEQYF
TGTGCCAGCAGTCCTATATTCGCGGGACAGGGGGCTTACGAGCAGTACTTC
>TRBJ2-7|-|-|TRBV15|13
CATRGRTTYEQYF
TGTGCCACAAGGGGCAGGACAACCTACGAGCAGTACTTC
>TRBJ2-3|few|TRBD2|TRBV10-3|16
CAISELAGETTDTQYF
TGTGCCATCAGTGAGTTGGCGGGAGAGACCACAGATACGCAGTATTTT
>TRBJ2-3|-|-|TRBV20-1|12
CSAIVNTDTQYF
TGCAGTGCTATAGTGAACACAGATACGCAGTATTTT
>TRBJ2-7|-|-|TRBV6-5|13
CASSLSSAYEQYF
TGTGCCAGCAGTCTTTCTAGCGCCTACGAGCAGTACTTC
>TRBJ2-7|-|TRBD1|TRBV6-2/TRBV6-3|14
CASSYLDRASEQYF
TGTGCCAGCAGTTACTTGGACAGGGCCTCCGAGCAGTACTTC
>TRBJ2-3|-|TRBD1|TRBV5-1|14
CASSRGQATDTQYF
TGCGCCAGCAGCCGCGGACAGGCCACAGATACGCAGTATTTT
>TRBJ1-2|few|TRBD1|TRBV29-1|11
CSVGTDYGYTF
TGCAGCGTCGGGACAGACTATGGCTACACCTTC
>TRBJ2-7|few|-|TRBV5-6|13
CASSLDPGYEQYF
TGTGCCAGCAGCTTGGATCCAGGGTACGAGCAGTACTTC
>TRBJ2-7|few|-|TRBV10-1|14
CASSELAESYEQYF
TGCGCCAGCAGTGAGTTGGCAGAGTCCTACGAGCAGTACTTC
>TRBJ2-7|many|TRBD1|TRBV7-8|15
CASSSDRDRGYEQYF
TGTGCCAGCAGCTCCGACCGGGACAGGGGCTACGAGCAGTACTTC
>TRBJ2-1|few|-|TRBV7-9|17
CASSIRLGRGRYNEQFF
TGTGCCAGCAGCATCCGATTGGGGAGGGGGCGCTACAATGAGCAGTTCTTC
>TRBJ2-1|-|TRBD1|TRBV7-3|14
CASSLDQGADEQFF
TGCGCCAGCAGCTTAGACCAGGGGGCGGATGAGCAGTTCTTC
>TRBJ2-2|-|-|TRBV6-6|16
CASSYSKGGGTGELFF
TGTGCCAGCAGTTACTCGAAGGGAGGCGGCACCGGGGAGCTGTTTTTT
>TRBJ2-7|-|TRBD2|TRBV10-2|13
CAGGTSGYNEQYF
TGCGCCGGGGGGACTAGCGGGTACAACGAGCAGTACTTC
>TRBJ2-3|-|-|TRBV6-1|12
CASRLTGDTQYF
TGTGCCAGCCGCCTCACAGGGGATACGCAGTATTTT
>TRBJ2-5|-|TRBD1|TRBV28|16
CASSLGDRGLGETQYF
TGTGCCAGCAGTTTAGGGGACAGGGGGCTCGGGGAGACCCAGTACTTC
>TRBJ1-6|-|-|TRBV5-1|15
CASSLNGEGSVPRHF
TGCGCCAGCAGCTTGAATGGCGAGGGTTCGGTGCCCCGCCACTTT
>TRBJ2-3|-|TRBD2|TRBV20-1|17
CSAREFGRGSSTDTQYF
TGCAGTGCTAGAGAGTTCGGGAGGGGATCTAGCACAGATACGCAGTATTTT
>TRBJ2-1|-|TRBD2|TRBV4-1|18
CASSLGTSGRSSYNEQFF
TGTGCCAGCAGCCTTGGGACTAGCGGGAGGAGCTCCTACAATGAGCAGTTCTTC
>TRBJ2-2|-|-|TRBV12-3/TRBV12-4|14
CASNTQVYTGELFF
TGTGCCAGCAATACACAGGTTTACACCGGGGAGCTGTTTTTT
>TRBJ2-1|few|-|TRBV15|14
CATSAIGTYNEQFF
TGTGCCACCAGCGCCATCGGGACCTACAATGAGCAGTTCTTC
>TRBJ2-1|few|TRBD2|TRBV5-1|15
CASSQLAEPGNKQFF
TGCGCCAGCAGCCAACTAGCGGAGCCAGGCAATAAGCAGTTCTTC